The entry below gives a single T cell receptor beta chain sequence along with its context. Measured with immunoSEQ multiplex PCR; TCRdb has only the in-frame clones, and not every one. The data contain around 310,000 clones, around 89% of them singletons. The record originates from a study of blood T cell repertoires in COVID-19. The CDR3 length is 16 residues. Trimming shortened V by 4 bases and J by 0 bases, and 13 bases separated the two germline ends. The germline CDR1 and CDR2 sequences are MRHNA and SNTAGT. The receptor comes from a woman in her thirties or forties with COVID-19, enrolled during active disease. The genes are TRBV6-4 and TRBJ1-3, with D possibly TRBD1 on 6 matching bases. The sequenced sample was peripheral blood. CDR3 bases: TGTGCCAGCAGTGTCCAGGGGCATATCTCTGGAAACACCATATATTTT. Its translation is CASSVQGHISGNTIYF.